Following are 3 T cell receptor beta chains from one sample sequenced in a study of blood T cell repertoires in COVID-19. Method: immunoSEQ multiplex PCR; TCRdb's copy keeps in-frame clones and lacks some. The table has about 290,000 clones, 85% seen once. Sequences were obtained from peripheral blood. Source of these receptors: a woman aged 45-60 years with active or convalescent COVID-19.

The V and J genes are TRBV3-1 (or the pseudogene TRBV3-2) and TRBJ2-1; tentative D call: TRBD2 (6 bases). The V and J ends lost 1 base and 5 bases respectively, with 15 bases between them. Germline CDR1 is LGHDT and CDR2 is YNNKEL (reference sequence). This CDR3 region has 16 residues. The CDR3 DNA follows: TGTGCCAGCAGCCAAGGCGGGGCCCAACTGGACAATGAGCAGTTCTTC. This sequence encodes CASSQGGAQLDNEQFF.

This sequence joins TRBV10-1 and TRBJ2-1; weak D call: TRBD1 (6 bases). Germline V gene data show CDR1 as WNHNN and CDR2 as SYGVQD (reference sequence). CDR3 length equals 16 residues. Trimming shortened V by 0 bases and J by 6 bases, and 15 bases separated the two germline ends. The chain's CDR3 is CASSESQGFRSNEQFF. As DNA, the CDR3 is TGCGCCAGCAGTGAGTCCCAGGGGTTCCGCTCCAATGAGCAGTTCTTC.

The chain is built from TRBV18 and TRBJ2-7; tentatively, D is TRBD1 (6 bases). Per the germline V gene, CDR1 is KGHSH and CDR2 is LQKENI. The CDR3 is 16 residues long. The V end lost 3 bases, the J end lost 4 bases, and 19 bases lay between the germline ends. CDR3 DNA sequence: TGTGCCAGCTCACCTCCGAGGGGGACACGCCTTTACGAGCAGTACTTC. Encoded protein: CASSPPRGTRLYEQYF.